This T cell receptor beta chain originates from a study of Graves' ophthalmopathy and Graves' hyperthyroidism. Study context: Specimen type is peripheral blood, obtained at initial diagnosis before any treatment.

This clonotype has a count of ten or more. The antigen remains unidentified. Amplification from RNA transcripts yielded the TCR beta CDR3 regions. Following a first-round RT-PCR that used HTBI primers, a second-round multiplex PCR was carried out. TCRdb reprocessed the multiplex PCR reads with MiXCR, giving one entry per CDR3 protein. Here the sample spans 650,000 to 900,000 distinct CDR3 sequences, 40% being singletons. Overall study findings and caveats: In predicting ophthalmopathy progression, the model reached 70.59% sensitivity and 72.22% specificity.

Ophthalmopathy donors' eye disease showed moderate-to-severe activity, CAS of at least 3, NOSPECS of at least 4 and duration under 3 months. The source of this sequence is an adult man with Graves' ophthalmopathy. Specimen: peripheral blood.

CDR3 DNA: TGTGCCAGCAGCTTGGACCTCGGGGTTTCACCCCTCCACTTT. As protein: CASSLDLGVSPLHF. The chain links TRBV5-5 to TRBJ1-6; no firm D call. V was trimmed by 0 bases and J by 9 bases, leaving 10 bases between them. There are 14 residues in the CDR3. Germline V gives CDR1 SGHKS, CDR2 YYEKEE (reference sequence).